The T cell receptor beta chain described here comes from a study of blood T cell repertoires in COVID-19 (dated by TCRdb to about 2020). With regard to the full study: The collaborator samples originated in the United States, Italy and Spain and spanned the acute and convalescent phases of COVID-19. The material from the prospective study consisted of cDNA or gDNA derived from T cells, B-cell-depleted T cells, or PBMCs. The repertoires were released in a freely available public database intended as a resource for research on the immune response to SARS-CoV-2. Subjects who had been exposed to COVID-19, were actively infected with it, or had recovered from it provided the deeply sampled blood TCRbeta repertoires that made up the dataset. Where HLA class I and class II types were available, the types were taken from metadata supplied by the sample provider, not from assay-based typing. Nearly every sample came with metadata listing a de-identified subject ID, COVID-19 status, age in years and sex. The samples were drawn from the first 160 participants of the ongoing ImmuneRACE study and from 1,254 subjects provided by 6 global collaborators. What the work shows at the level of the full study, not this receptor alone: The quantity of clinical and demographic metadata differed by source and by participant and was supplied without curation.

V lost 5 bases and J lost 6 bases, and the count of bases not matched to a germline gene is 12. The CDR3 contains 15 residues, cysteine and phenylalanine counted. Kept here is only the CDR3 DNA, which spans 45 bases and is read in frame from base 1. CDR1 and CDR2 (MNHEY, SVGAGI) derive from the germline V gene. A note on this clone: The antigen it binds to is not known. Per-nucleotide qualities are absent, and no much larger clonotype sits a single base away.

Whole blood was collected in K2EDTA tubes by collaborating institutions according to the institutions' own protocols. For TCRbeta analysis, collaborators shipped samples as frozen whole blood, isolated PBMCs, or DNA extracted from either of those sample types. TCRbeta CDR3 regions were amplified from genomic DNA by means of the immunoSEQ Assay, a bias-controlled multiplex PCR. The authors processed their data as follows. The number of nucleated cells in each sample was estimated from the amplification of reference gene primers within the assay. To quantify the absolute abundance of each unique TCRbeta CDR3 rearrangement, sequence reads were collapsed and filtered. For each sample, productive Simpson clonality was calculated by taking the square root of Simpson's diversity index across productive rearrangements. TCRdb obtained this table from immuneACCESS and retained in-frame rearrangements with V and J assigned. These tables miss some clones; where compared with another copy, unresolved V genes account for less than half of the shortfall, and the remainder is unexplained. V and J calls and clone size are those listed in that table; D and trimming were worked out from the DNA. The sample includes over 120,000 clones, with roughly 84% observed a single time. Jointly, the top ten make up under 5% of the sample.

Sequencing input: peripheral blood. The receptor chain draws on TRBV6-5 and TRBJ1-1, with 7 middle bases fitting TRBD1. The sequence was collected from a woman between 55 and 75 years old with acute or convalescent COVID-19. The encoded CDR3 is CASSPLQGGSSEAFF. In nucleotides, the sequence is TGTGCCAGCAGTCCCCTCCAGGGGGGAAGTTCTGAAGCTTTCTTT.